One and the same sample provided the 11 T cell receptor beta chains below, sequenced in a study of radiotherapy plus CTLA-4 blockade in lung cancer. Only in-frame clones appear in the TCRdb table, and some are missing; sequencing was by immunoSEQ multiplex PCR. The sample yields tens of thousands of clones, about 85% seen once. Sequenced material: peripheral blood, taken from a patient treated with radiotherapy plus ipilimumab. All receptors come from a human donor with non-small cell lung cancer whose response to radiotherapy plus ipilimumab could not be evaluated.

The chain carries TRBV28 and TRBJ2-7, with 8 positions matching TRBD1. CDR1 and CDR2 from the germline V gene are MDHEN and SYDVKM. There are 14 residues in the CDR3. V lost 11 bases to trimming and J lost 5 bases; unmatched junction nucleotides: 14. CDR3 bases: TGTGCCGCGACATACAAGACAGGGGACCACGAGCAGTACTTC. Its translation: CAATYKTGDHEQYF.

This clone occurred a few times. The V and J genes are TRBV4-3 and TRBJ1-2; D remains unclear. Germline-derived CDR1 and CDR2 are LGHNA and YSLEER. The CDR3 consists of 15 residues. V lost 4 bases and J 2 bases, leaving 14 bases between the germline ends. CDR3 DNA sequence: TGCGCCAGCAGCCCCCGGATCAGCGAAAACTATGGCTACACCTTC. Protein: CASSPRISENYGYTF.

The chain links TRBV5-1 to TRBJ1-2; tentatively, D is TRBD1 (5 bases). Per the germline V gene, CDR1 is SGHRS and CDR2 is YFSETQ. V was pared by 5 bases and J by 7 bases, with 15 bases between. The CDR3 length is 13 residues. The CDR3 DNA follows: TGCGCCAGCAGAATGGTTTCGGGGGTTGGCTACACCTTC. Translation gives CASRMVSGVGYTF.

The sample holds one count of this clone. CDR3 region: CASTSDRASETQYF. The CDR3 bases are TGTGCCAGCACCTCGGACAGGGCTTCCGAGACCCAGTACTTC. This chain joins TRBV6-5 and TRBJ2-5; 8 positions match TRBD1. J was trimmed by 5 bases and V by 7 bases; bases with no gene match: 9. This CDR3 spans 14 amino acids. Germline V gene lookup returns CDR1 MNHEY and CDR2 SVGAGI.

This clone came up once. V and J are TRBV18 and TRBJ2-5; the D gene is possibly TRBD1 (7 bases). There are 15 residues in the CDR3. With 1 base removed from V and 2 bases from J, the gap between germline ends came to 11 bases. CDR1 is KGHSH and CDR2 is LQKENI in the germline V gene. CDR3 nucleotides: TGTGCCAGCTCACCACAGACAGGGACTCAAGAGACCCAGTACTTC. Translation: CASSPQTGTQETQYF.

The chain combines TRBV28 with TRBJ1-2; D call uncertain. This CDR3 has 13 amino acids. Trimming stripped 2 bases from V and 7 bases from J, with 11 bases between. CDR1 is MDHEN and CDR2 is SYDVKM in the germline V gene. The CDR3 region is CASSLPGGRGYTF. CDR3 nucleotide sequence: TGTGCCAGCAGTTTACCGGGAGGACGTGGCTACACCTTC.

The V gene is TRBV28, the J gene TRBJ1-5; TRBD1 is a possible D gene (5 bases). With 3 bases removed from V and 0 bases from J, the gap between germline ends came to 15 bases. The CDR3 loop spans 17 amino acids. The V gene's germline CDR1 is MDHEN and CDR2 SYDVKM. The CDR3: CASSFFDRPYSNQPQHF. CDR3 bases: TGTGCCAGCAGTTTTTTCGACAGACCCTATAGCAATCAGCCCCAGCATTTT.

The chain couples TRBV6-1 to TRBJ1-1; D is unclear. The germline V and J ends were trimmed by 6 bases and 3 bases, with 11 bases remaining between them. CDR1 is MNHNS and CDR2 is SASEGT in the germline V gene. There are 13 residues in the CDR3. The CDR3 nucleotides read TGTGCCAGCAGACGGGTTTTGGACACTGAAGCTTTCTTT. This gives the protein CASRRVLDTEAFF.

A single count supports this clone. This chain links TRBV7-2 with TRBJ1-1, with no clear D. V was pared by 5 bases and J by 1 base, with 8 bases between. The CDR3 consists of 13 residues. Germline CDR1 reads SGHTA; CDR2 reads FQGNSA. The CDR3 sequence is CASSLTANTEAFF. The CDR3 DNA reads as TGTGCCAGCAGCCTAACTGCGAACACTGAAGCTTTCTTT.

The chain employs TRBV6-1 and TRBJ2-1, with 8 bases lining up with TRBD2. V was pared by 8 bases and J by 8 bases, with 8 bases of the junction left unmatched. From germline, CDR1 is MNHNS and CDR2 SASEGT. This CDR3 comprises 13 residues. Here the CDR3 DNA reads TGTGCCAGCTCCCTCGGGGGGGGCTATGAGCAGTTCTTC. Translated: CASSLGGGYEQFF.

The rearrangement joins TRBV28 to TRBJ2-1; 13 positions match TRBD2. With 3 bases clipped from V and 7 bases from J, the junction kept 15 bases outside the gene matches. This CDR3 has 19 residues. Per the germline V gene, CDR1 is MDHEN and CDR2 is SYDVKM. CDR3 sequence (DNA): TGTGCCAGCAGTTTCCCTAGAAACCCCACTAGCGGGAGGGCGAATGAGCAGTTCTTC. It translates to CASSFPRNPTSGRANEQFF. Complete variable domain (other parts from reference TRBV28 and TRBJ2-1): DVKVTQSSRYLVKRTGEKVFLECVQDMDHENMFWYRQDPGLGLRLIYFSYDVKMKEKGDIPEGYSVSREKKERFSLILESASTNQTSMYLCASSFPRNPTSGRANEQFFGPGTRLTVL.